These 5 T cell receptor beta chains were sequenced from one sample in a study of OX40 agonist ivuxolimab in advanced cancers. The repertoire was sequenced with immunoSEQ multiplex PCR; TCRdb's copy has only in-frame clones and lacks some. The profile shows some 74,000 clones, around 92% of them singletons. The sequenced sample was CD4+ or CD8+ T cells sorted from blood, obtained in a trial of the OX40 agonist ivuxolimab. These receptors originate from an adult with an advanced solid tumor such as melanoma, head and neck, liver or kidney cancer.

The chain joins TRBV18 to TRBJ1-3; 9 bases align to TRBD1. This CDR3 spans 15 amino acids. The ends lost 5 bases at V and 0 bases at J; junction bases unmatched: 2. Germline CDR1 reads KGHSH; CDR2 reads LQKENI. CDR3 in amino acids: CASSTDRGSGNTIYF. In nucleotides, the CDR3 is TGTGCCAGCTCAACGGACAGGGGCTCTGGAAACACCATATATTTT.

The gene calls are TRBV19 and TRBJ1-5; D might be TRBD1 (5 bases). With 5 bases removed from V and 2 bases from J, the gap between germline ends came to 10 bases. This CDR3 is 14 amino acids long. Germline CDR1 and CDR2: LNHDA and SQIVND (reference sequence). CDR3 bases: TGTGCCAGTAGTTTGGGGGTAGGCAATCAGCCCCAGCATTTT. Translation: CASSLGVGNQPQHF.

CDR3 in DNA: TGTGCCACCCAACCGGCGGGAGGGCCCTACAATGAGCAGTTCTTC. Amino acid sequence: CATQPAGGPYNEQFF. This sequence joins TRBV25-1 and TRBJ2-1, with TRBD2 matching 9 bases. V dropped 10 bases and J dropped 2; count of bases not matched to a gene: 9. This CDR3 region has 15 residues. Germline CDR1 is MGHDK and CDR2 is SYGVNS.

This chain links TRBV18 with TRBJ2-7; no definite D call. This CDR3 region has 13 residues. Germline lookup yields CDR1 KGHSH and CDR2 LQKENI. Trimming pared 3 bases from V and 3 bases from J, leaving 9 bases between. Written as DNA, the CDR3 is TGTGCCAGCTCACCCAGGCGGAGCTACGAGCAGTACTTC. Its translation: CASSPRRSYEQYF.

This clone was seen a few times. Additional DNA sequences in this sample encode the identical CDR3. The chain is built from TRBV10-3 and TRBJ2-7, with 11 positions matching TRBD2. The CDR3 consists of 19 residues. The germline V gene has CDR1 ENHRY and CDR2 SYGVKD. The J segment lost 6 bases and the V segment lost 10 bases, leaving 26 bases of the junction unmatched. The CDR3 reads CATSSGGLAEKVRKGEQYF. In nucleotides, the CDR3 is TGTGCCACCTCTTCGGGGGGACTAGCGGAGAAGGTAAGGAAGGGCGAGCAGTACTTC.